A selection of T cell receptor beta chains follows, all from one sample in a study of cytomegalovirus exposure and HLA in healthy donors. The data were produced by immunoSEQ multiplex PCR, yet TCRdb's version contains in-frame clones alone and is incomplete. The sample consists of some 140,000 clones, 74% of them appearing once. Sequencing input: PBMCs. These TCRs come from a man between 18 and 35 years old in good health and CMV-seropositive. Each CDR3 is given with its conserved first and last residue. D genes are given only for firm matches. Clone size is not always given. Where it is, it says once, few, many or a class for expanded clones.

clone size	V gene	J gene	D gene	CDR3 protein	CDR3 DNA
NA	TRBV6-4	TRBJ1-6	TRBD1	CASSDSRDRVSPLHF	TGTGCCAGCAGTGACTCACGGGACAGGGTTTCACCCCTCCACTTT
NA	TRBV5-1	TRBJ1-1	NA	CASSLAEDTEAFF	TGCGCCAGCAGCTTGGCCGAGGACACTGAAGCTTTCTTT
few	TRBV5-1	TRBJ2-3	NA	CASSLALTGRTDTQYF	TGCGCCAGCAGCTTGGCCCTGACAGGAAGAACAGATACGCAGTATTTT
NA	TRBV11-2	TRBJ1-3	NA	CASSREGVHGNTIYF	TGTGCCAGCAGCCGCGAGGGTGTGCATGGAAACACCATATATTTT
NA	TRBV5-1	TRBJ2-3	TRBD2	CASSFSGRARNTQYF	TGCGCCAGCAGCTTTAGCGGGAGGGCCAGGAATACGCAGTATTTT
NA	TRBV10-3	TRBJ1-5	NA	CAISESGVGNQPQHF	TGTGCCATCAGTGAGTCCGGGGTTGGAAATCAGCCCCAGCATTTT
NA	TRBV28	TRBJ1-1	NA	CASSSHGGTEAFF	TGTGCCAGCAGTTCGCACGGGGGAACTGAAGCTTTCTTT
NA	TRBV2	TRBJ2-3	TRBD2	CASTSGRAPSADTQYF	TGTGCCAGTACTAGCGGGAGGGCCCCCAGCGCAGATACGCAGTATTTT
once	TRBV4-1	TRBJ2-5	TRBD2	CASSQVAGGETQYF	TGCGCCAGCAGCCAAGTAGCGGGAGGAGAGACCCAGTACTTC
NA	TRBV2	TRBJ1-5	TRBD1	CASSEVQGAGPQHF	TGTGCCAGCAGTGAAGTACAGGGGGCGGGACCCCAGCATTTT
NA	TRBV28	TRBJ1-2	NA	CASSSEITGIRGYTF	TGTGCCAGCAGTTCCGAAATTACAGGGATCCGGGGCTACACCTTC
NA	TRBV28	TRBJ2-7	TRBD1	CASNRWTGGGGEQYF	TGTGCCAGCAATCGGTGGACAGGGGGCGGTGGGGAGCAGTACTTC
once	TRBV9	TRBJ2-1	TRBD2	CASSVATSGRRSNEQFF	TGTGCCAGCAGCGTAGCTACGAGCGGGAGACGGTCCAATGAGCAGTTCTTC
NA	TRBV6-5	TRBJ2-1	TRBD2	CASNNLAGDYNEQFF	TGTGCCAGCAACAATCTAGCGGGGGACTACAATGAGCAGTTCTTC
NA	TRBV4-2	TRBJ2-5	NA	CASSREGETQYF	TGTGCCAGCAGCCGAGAGGGCGAGACCCAGTACTTC
few	TRBV27	TRBJ2-7	NA	CASSPGDTYEQYF	TGTGCCAGCAGTCCGGGAGACACCTACGAGCAGTACTTC
few	TRBV27	TRBJ2-7	NA	CASSTLRPTGDEQYF	TGTGCCAGCAGTACTCTGCGACCGACAGGTGACGAGCAGTACTTC
NA	TRBV29-1	TRBJ2-2	TRBD1	CSVTRGRVAGELFF	TGCAGCGTTACCAGGGGGCGCGTCGCCGGGGAGCTGTTTTTT
NA	TRBV6-1	TRBJ2-1	NA	CASSEGQVGGWQFF	TGTGCCAGCAGTGAGGGCCAGGTTGGAGGCTGGCAGTTCTTC
NA	TRBV28	TRBJ2-1	NA	CASKSGNEQFF	TGTGCCAGCAAAAGCGGGAATGAGCAGTTCTTC
NA	TRBV30	TRBJ2-2	NA	CAWGAVANTGELFF	TGTGCCTGGGGTGCAGTTGCGAACACCGGGGAGCTGTTTTTT
NA	TRBV11-2	TRBJ2-3	NA	CASSEDWKSTDTQYF	TGTGCCAGCAGCGAGGACTGGAAAAGCACAGATACGCAGTATTTT
NA	TRBV19	TRBJ2-5	NA	CASSPVADQETQYF	TGTGCCAGTAGCCCCGTCGCAGACCAAGAGACCCAGTACTTC
NA	TRBV7-9	TRBJ2-1	TRBD2	CASSLRAGVYNEQFF	TGTGCCAGCAGCTTACGGGCGGGGGTCTACAATGAGCAGTTCTTC
NA	TRBV28	TRBJ2-7	TRBD1	CASSSPGGPYEQYF	TGTGCCAGCAGTTCGCCAGGGGGTCCCTACGAGCAGTACTTC
once	TRBV29-1	TRBJ1-2	TRBD1	CSVGGQIYGYTF	TGCAGCGTGGGGGGACAGATTTATGGCTATACCTTC
NA	TRBV6-1	TRBJ1-2	NA	CASSVSGFEGYTF	TGTGCCAGCAGTGTGTCAGGCTTCGAGGGCTACACCTTC
NA	TRBV16	TRBJ2-3	TRBD1	CASSQLQGETDTQYF	TGTGCCAGCAGCCAGCTACAGGGGGAAACAGATACGCAGTATTTT
once	TRBV10-3	TRBJ1-2	NA	CASDSRQGTWGYTF	TGTGCCTCGGATTCACGCCAGGGGACGTGGGGCTACACCTTC
NA	TRBV9	TRBJ2-7	TRBD2	CASSVEGLTSGREFTYEQYF	TGTGCCAGCAGCGTAGAGGGGCTGACTAGCGGGAGGGAATTTACCTACGAGCAGTACTTC
few	TRBV19	TRBJ2-1	TRBD1	CASSQGQGAYNEQFF	TGTGCCAGCAGTCAAGGACAGGGGGCCTACAATGAGCAGTTCTTC
NA	TRBV5-4	TRBJ2-7	TRBD2	CASSFWRLADYEQYF	TGTGCCAGCAGCTTTTGGCGTCTAGCGGACTACGAGCAGTACTTC
few	TRBV18	TRBJ2-7	NA	CASSLGVADVYEQYF	TGTGCCAGCTCCCTCGGTGTAGCGGACGTTTACGAGCAGTACTTC
NA	TRBV29-1	TRBJ2-1	TRBD2	CSSKGLAGVNTVNEQFF	TGCAGCTCAAAGGGACTAGCGGGGGTAAATACGGTTAATGAGCAGTTCTTC
NA	TRBV28	TRBJ1-6	NA	CASSLWGLGLTSPLHF	TGTGCCAGCAGTTTATGGGGACTGGGATTGACGTCACCCCTCCACTTT
once	TRBV6-6	TRBJ2-7	NA	CASSYEKYYEQYF	TGTGCCAGCAGTTACGAGAAATACTACGAGCAGTACTTC
many	TRBV6-6	TRBJ1-6	TRBD1	CASQTGYQSPLHF	TGTGCCAGCCAGACAGGGTATCAATCACCCCTCCACTTT
NA	TRBV4-2	TRBJ2-3	NA	CASSLAHALQGGADTQYF	TGTGCCAGCAGCCTCGCTCACGCTTTACAGGGGGGGGCAGATACGCAGTATTTT
NA	TRBV29-1	TRBJ2-4	NA	CSVLAKNIQYF	TGCAGCGTCTTAGCCAAAAACATTCAGTACTTC
NA	TRBV4-2	TRBJ2-6	NA	CASSQVRSGANVLTF	TGTGCCAGCAGCCAAGTGCGCTCTGGGGCCAACGTCCTGACTTTC
few	TRBV5-1	TRBJ1-4	NA	CASSLEGNEKLFF	TGCGCCAGCAGCTTGGAGGGGAATGAAAAACTGTTTTTT
NA	TRBV28	TRBJ2-5	TRBD1	CASSSPTTGTETQYF	TGTGCCAGCAGTTCCCCGACGACAGGGACGGAGACCCAGTACTTC
NA	TRBV11-3	TRBJ2-2	NA	CASSTNRVKLFF	TGTGCCAGCAGCACAAACAGGGTAAAGCTGTTTTTT
few	TRBV11-2	TRBJ2-1	NA	CASSSSPGNEQFF	TGTGCCAGCAGCTCCTCACCAGGTAATGAGCAGTTCTTC
NA	TRBV5-1	TRBJ2-3	TRBD2	CASSLAKMGLAATDTQYF	TGCGCCAGCAGCTTGGCCAAGATGGGACTAGCGGCCACAGATACGCAGTATTTT
NA	TRBV5-1	TRBJ2-5	NA	CASSLAGVVIGETQYF	TGCGCCAGCAGCTTGGCGGGGGTAGTGATTGGCGAGACCCAGTACTTC